In its sample, the clone carrying this T cell receptor beta chain was seen many times. The CDR3 totals 13 residues. The germline CDR1 and CDR2 sequences are SEHNR and FQNEAQ (reference sequence). V shed 3 bases and J shed 0 bases, with 5 bases lying between them. The time point here: newly diagnosed GD, antithyroid drugs for less than 3 months. PBMC-extracted RNA yielded the TCR library. Guidelines of the American Thyroid Association were used to diagnose Graves' disease. The data are from a study of regulatory T cells in long-lasting Graves disease. Construction of the TCR beta libraries employed iRepertoire HTBI primers in conjunction with Arm-PCR of CDR3 regions. TCRdb re-called the multiplex PCR reads through MiXCR, storing one row per CDR3 protein. The table records about 440,000 distinct CDR3 sequences, roughly 17% of them present only once. In addition, the sample was reused for a study of T cells in Graves' hyperthyroidism and ophthalmopathy. That study adds: First-round RT-PCR targeting the TCR CDR3 was performed with the HTBI primer set. Patients with ophthalmopathy were separated from those with stable hyperthyroidism by a 13 V-J model.

This specimen was peripheral blood mononuclear cells (PBMCs), taken at new diagnosis, from a patient treated with antithyroid drugs. The chain has TRBV7-9 and TRBJ1-2; maybe TRBD1 (5 bases). This TCR was sampled from a woman aged 30 to 39 with Graves disease. The CDR3 DNA follows: TGTGCCAGCAGCTTGGGGGCTAACTATGGCTACACCTTC. Translating it yields CASSLGANYGYTF.